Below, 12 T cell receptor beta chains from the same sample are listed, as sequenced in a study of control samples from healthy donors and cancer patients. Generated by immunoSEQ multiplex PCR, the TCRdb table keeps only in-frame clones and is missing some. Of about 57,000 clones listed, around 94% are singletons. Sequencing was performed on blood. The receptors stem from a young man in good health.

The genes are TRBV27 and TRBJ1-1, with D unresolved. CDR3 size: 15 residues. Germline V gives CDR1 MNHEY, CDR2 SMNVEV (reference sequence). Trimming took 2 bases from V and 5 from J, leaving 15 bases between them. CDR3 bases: TGTGCCAGCAGTTTACAGGTGGGTTTTTCGACTGAAGCTTTCTTT. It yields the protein CASSLQVGFSTEAFF.

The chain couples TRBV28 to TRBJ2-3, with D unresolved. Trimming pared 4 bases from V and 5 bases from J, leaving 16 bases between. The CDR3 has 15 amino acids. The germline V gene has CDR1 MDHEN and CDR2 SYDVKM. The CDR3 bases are TGTGCCAGCAGTTCCCGGGTCGCCGGTGGAGATACGCAGTATTTT. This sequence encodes CASSSRVAGGDTQYF.

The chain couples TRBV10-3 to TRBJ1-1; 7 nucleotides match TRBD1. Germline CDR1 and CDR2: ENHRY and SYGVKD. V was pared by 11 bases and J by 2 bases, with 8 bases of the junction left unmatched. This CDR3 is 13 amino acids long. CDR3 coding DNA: TGTGCCGGGGGGAGGGGGCCCAACACTGAAGCTTTCTTT. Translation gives CAGGRGPNTEAFF.

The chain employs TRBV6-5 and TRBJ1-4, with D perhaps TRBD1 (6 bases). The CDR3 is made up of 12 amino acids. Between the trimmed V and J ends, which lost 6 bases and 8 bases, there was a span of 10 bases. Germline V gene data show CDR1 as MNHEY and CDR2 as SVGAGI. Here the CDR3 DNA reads TGTGCCAGCAGACAGGGTTCGGAAAAACTGTTTTTT. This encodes CASRQGSEKLFF.

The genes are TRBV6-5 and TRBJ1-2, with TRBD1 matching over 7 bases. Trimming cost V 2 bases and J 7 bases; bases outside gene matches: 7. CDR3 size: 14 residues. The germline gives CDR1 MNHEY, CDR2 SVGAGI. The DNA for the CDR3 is TGTGCCAGCAGTTACGCTAGGACAGGCCTTGGCTACACCTTC. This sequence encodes CASSYARTGLGYTF.

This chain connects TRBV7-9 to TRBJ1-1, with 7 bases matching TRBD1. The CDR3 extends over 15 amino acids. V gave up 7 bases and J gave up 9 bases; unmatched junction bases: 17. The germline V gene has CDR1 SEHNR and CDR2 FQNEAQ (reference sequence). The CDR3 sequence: CASNRPDRVGGQAFF. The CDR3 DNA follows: TGTGCCAGCAACCGACCCGACAGGGTAGGAGGACAAGCTTTCTTT. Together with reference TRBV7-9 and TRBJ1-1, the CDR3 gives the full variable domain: DTGVSQNPRHKITKRGQNVTFRCDPISEHNRLYWYRQTLGQGPEFLTYFQNEAQLEKSRLLSDRFSAERPKGSFSTLEIQRTEQGDSAMYLCASNRPDRVGGQAFFGQGTRLTVV.

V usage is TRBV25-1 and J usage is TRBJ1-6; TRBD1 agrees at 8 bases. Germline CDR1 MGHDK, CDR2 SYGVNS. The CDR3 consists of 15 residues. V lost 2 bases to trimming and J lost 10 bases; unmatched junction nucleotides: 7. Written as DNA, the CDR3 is TGTGCCAGCAGTGAAGACCAGGGGGCAGGATCACCCCTCCACTTT. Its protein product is CASSEDQGAGSPLHF.

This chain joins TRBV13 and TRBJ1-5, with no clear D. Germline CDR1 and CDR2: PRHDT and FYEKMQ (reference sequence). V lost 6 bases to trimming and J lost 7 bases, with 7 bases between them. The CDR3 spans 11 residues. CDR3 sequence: CASRKRQPQHF. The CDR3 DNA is TGTGCCAGCAGGAAACGGCAGCCCCAGCATTTT.

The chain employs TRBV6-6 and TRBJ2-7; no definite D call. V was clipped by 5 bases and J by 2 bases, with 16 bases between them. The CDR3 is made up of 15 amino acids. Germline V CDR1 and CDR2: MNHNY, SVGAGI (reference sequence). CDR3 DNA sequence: TGTGCCAGCAGTCCCTCCCCTGTTCCCACCTACGAGCAGTACTTC. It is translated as CASSPSPVPTYEQYF.

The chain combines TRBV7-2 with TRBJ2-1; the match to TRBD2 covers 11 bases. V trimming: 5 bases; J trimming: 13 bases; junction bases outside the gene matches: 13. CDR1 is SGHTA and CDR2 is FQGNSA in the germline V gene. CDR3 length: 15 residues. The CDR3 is CASSPPGLAGGSQFF. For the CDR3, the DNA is TGTGCCAGCAGCCCCCCCGGACTAGCGGGCGGTTCCCAGTTCTTC.

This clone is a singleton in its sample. DNA for the CDR3: TGTGCCAGTAGTATGGGACAGGGGACACATGGCTACACCTTC. Encoded protein: CASSMGQGTHGYTF. The V call is TRBV19, the J call TRBJ1-2, with TRBD1 identical over 10 bases. This CDR3 contains 14 residues. Germline-derived CDR1 and CDR2 are LNHDA and SQIVND (reference sequence). V lost 3 bases, J lost 6 bases, and 4 bases stayed unmatched.

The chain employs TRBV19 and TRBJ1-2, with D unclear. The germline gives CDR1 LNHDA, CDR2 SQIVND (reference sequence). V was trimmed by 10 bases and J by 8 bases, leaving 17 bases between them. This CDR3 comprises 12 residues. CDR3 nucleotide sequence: TGTGCCACCACGGCGGCCGGGAGAGGCTACACCTTC. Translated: CATTAAGRGYTF.